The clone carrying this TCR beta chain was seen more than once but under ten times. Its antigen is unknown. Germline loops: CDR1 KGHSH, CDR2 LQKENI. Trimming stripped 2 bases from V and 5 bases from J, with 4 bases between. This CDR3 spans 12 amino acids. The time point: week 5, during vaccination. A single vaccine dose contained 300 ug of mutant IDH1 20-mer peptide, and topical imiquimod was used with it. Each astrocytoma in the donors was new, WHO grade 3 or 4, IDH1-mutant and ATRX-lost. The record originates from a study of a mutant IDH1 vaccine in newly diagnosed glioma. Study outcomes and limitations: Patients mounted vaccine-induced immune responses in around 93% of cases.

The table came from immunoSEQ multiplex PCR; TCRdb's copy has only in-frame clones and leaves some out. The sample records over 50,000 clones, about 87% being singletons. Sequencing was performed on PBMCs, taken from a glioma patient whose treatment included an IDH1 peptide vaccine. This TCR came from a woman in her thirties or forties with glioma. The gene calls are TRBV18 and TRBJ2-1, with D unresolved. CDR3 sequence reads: CASSPNNNEQFF. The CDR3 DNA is TGTGCCAGCTCACCAAACAACAATGAGCAGTTCTTC.